This T cell receptor (beta chain) was sequenced during a study of beta chain features in type 1 diabetes. Overall study findings and caveats: Using cDNA template may skew counts toward highly expressing activated cells.

This CDR3 has 11 amino acids. Trimming took off 5 bases at V and 12 bases at J, with 14 bases between the two ends. CDR1 and CDR2 (germline): MNHEY, SVGAGI. A remark on this clone: The antigen remains unidentified.

Expressed TCRB transcripts were sequenced, since all the RNA that had been isolated was reverse transcribed. Here immunoSEQ multiplex PCR was the method, and the copy in TCRdb shows in-frame clones only, minus some. Counted here are hundreds of thousands of clones, about 14% occurring once; the ten biggest clones make up 0.09% to 0.095%. One heparinised draw of blood, averaging around 120 mL, came from each donor. The clonotype comes from a man younger than 30 in good health. The rearrangement uses TRBV6-5 and TRBJ2-7; perhaps TRBD2 as D (5 bases). Sequencing was carried out using naive CD4+ T cells from blood. DNA of the CDR3: TGTGCCAGCAGTGAAGTTCGGGAATCGTACTTC. It encodes CASSEVRESYF.